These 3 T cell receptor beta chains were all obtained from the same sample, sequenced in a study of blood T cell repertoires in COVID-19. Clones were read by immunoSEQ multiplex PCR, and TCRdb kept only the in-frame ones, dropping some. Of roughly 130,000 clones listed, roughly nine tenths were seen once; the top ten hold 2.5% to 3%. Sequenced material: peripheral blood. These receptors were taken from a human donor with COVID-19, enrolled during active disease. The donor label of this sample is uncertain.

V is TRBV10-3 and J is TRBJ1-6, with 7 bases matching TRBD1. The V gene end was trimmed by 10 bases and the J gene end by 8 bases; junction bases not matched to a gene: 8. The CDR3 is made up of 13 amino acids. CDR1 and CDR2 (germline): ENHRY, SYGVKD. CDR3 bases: TGTGCCACGAGAGAGGGGGCTCATTCACCCCTCCACTTT. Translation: CATREGAHSPLHF.

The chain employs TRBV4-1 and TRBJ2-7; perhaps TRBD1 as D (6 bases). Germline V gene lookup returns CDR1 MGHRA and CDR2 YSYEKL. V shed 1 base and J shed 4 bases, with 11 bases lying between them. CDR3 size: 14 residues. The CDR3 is CASSQVRGNYEQYF. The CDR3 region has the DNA TGCGCCAGCAGCCAAGTCAGGGGCAATTACGAGCAGTACTTC.

CDR3 DNA: TGTGCCAGCAGCTCGGCTAGCGGGAGCCATTCCAGGGCCATTCAGTACTTC. Protein: CASSSASGSHSRAIQYF. This chain joins TRBV5-4 and TRBJ2-4; 10 nucleotides match TRBD2. Trimming took 3 bases from V and 9 from J; bases not matched to a gene: 15. CDR3 length: 17 residues. CDR1 is SGHNT, CDR2 YYREEE, per germline (reference sequence). Combining the CDR3 with reference TRBV5-4 and TRBJ2-4 gives the whole variable domain ETGVTQSPTHLIKTRGQQVTLRCSSQSGHNTVSWYQQALGQGPQFIFQYYREEENGRGNFPPRFSGLQFPNYSSELNVNALELDDSALYLCASSSASGSHSRAIQYFGAGTRLSVL.